Listed below are T cell receptor beta chains from one sample, sequenced in a study of control samples from healthy donors and cancer patients. Libraries were prepared by immunoSEQ multiplex PCR; TCRdb keeps only in-frame clonotypes and omits some of them. This table has roughly 160,000 clones, over 95% appearing once. The sample comprised blood. These receptors were collected from a woman under 40 in good health. The CDR3 runs from the conserved cysteine through the conserved F or W. A D gene is named only where the DNA matches it firmly. Expanded clones are given a class, and other clones once, few, many or no size at all.

v_gene	d_gene	j_gene	abundance	CDR3nt	CDR3aa
TRBV7-9	TRBD1	TRBJ1-5	.	TGTGCCAGCAGCACGGGACAGGGGAATCAGCCCCAGCATTTT	CASSTGQGNQPQHF
TRBV10-3	.	TRBJ2-7	.	TGTGCCATCAGTGGCTCCTACGAGCAGTACTTC	CAISGSYEQYF
TRBV28	.	TRBJ2-7	.	TGTGCCAGCAGTTGGGGCAGCTCCTACGAGCAGTACTTC	CASSWGSSYEQYF
TRBV28	.	TRBJ2-7	.	TGTGCCAGCAGCCCGCGGACCTACGAGCAGTACTTC	CASSPRTYEQYF
TRBV2	TRBD1	TRBJ1-2	once	TGTGCCAGCGGAGAAAACAGGGGGGGTTATTTTAACTATGGCTACACCTTC	CASGENRGGYFNYGYTF
TRBV6-5	TRBD1	TRBJ1-6	once	TGTGCCAGCAGGCTACAGGGGGCGTATAGTTCACCCCTCCACTTT	CASRLQGAYSSPLHF
TRBV5-1	.	TRBJ2-1	once	TGCGCCAGCAGCTTGGAGGGCAGGGACTACAATGAGCAGTTCTTC	CASSLEGRDYNEQFF
TRBV11-3	TRBD2	TRBJ2-7	.	TGTGCCAGCAGCTTGGGAGGGGCCGGGGAGCAGTACTTC	CASSLGGAGEQYF
TRBV5-1	.	TRBJ2-1	.	TGCGCCAGCAGCTTGGATCAGGGCGTCAATGAGCAGTTCTTC	CASSLDQGVNEQFF
TRBV2	TRBD2	TRBJ2-7	.	TGTGCCAGCAGCCCCGACCGGGAGGACGAGCAGTACTTC	CASSPDREDEQYF
TRBV5-1	.	TRBJ2-7	.	TGCGCCAGCAGCGGAATAGGGGGGGTCTACGAGCAGTACTTC	CASSGIGGVYEQYF
TRBV5-4	.	TRBJ1-6	.	TGTGCCAGCAGCACCCGGGGCGGACCCCTCCACTTT	CASSTRGGPLHF
TRBV10-2	.	TRBJ1-3	.	TGCGCCAGCAGTGAGACAGGCCTCTCTGGAAACACCATATATTTT	CASSETGLSGNTIYF
TRBV30	.	TRBJ1-6	once	TGTGCCTGGAGTGAGGGCCAGGGAGGTTCACCCCTCCACTTT	CAWSEGQGGSPLHF
TRBV7-2	.	TRBJ1-2	.	TGTGCCAGCAGCTTAGATCGAACATACCTGGAGGACTATGGCTACACCTTC	CASSLDRTYLEDYGYTF
TRBV5-6	TRBD2	TRBJ2-7	.	TGTGCCAGCAGCCCGGGGAGCGGGAGGCAGTACTTC	CASSPGSGRQYF
TRBV9	.	TRBJ2-6	.	TGTGCCAGCAGAAGCTCTGGGGCCAACGTCCTGACTTTC	CASRSSGANVLTF
TRBV6-5	.	TRBJ2-3	.	TGTGCCAGCAGTTACGGGACTACAGATACGCAGTATTTT	CASSYGTTDTQYF
TRBV3-1/TRBV3-2	TRBD1	TRBJ1-1	.	TGTGCCAGCAGCGACAGGGTTAGGAACACTGAAGCTTTCTTT	CASSDRVRNTEAFF
TRBV11-3	.	TRBJ2-2	.	TGTGCCAGCAGCTTCATAGGCGGGGAGCTGTTTTTT	CASSFIGGELFF
TRBV4-2	TRBD1	TRBJ1-2	.	TGTGCCAGCAGCCACAACAGGGGGAACGACTATGGCTACACCTTC	CASSHNRGNDYGYTF
TRBV7-9	TRBD1	TRBJ1-3	.	TGTGCCAGGTCAGGGGGATCATCGTCTGGAAACACCATATATTTT	CARSGGSSSGNTIYF
TRBV27	.	TRBJ2-1	.	TGTGCCAGCAGTCCGCTAGCTGGGGGGCCAGGCAATGAGCAGTTCTTC	CASSPLAGGPGNEQFF
TRBV14	.	TRBJ1-2	.	TGTGCCAGCAGTCAAATGGGGTATGGCTACACCTTC	CASSQMGYGYTF
TRBV5-1	.	TRBJ1-2	.	TGCGCCAGCAGCTTGGTTGCGGGGGCGATGGGTGGCTACACCTTC	CASSLVAGAMGGYTF
TRBV5-6	TRBD1	TRBJ1-1	.	TGTGCCAGCAGCACGGGGACAGGGGGCATGAACACTGAAGCTTTCTTT	CASSTGTGGMNTEAFF
TRBV5-1	.	TRBJ2-7	.	TGCGCCAGCAGCTTGGCCGGTGGGGGTGTCTACGAGCAGTACTTC	CASSLAGGGVYEQYF
TRBV7-9	TRBD2	TRBJ2-7	.	TGTGCCAGCAGCCTTAGCGGGAGGTTCAACGAGCAGTACTTC	CASSLSGRFNEQYF
TRBV2	.	TRBJ2-7	.	TGTGCCAGCTGGGGTTCCTACGAGCAGTACTTC	CASWGSYEQYF
TRBV5-5	.	TRBJ1-2	.	TGTGCCAGCAGCCATAGGGCGGGGGATAACTATGGCTACACCTTC	CASSHRAGDNYGYTF
TRBV9	.	TRBJ2-3	.	TGTGCCAGCAGCGTAGACAGGAGCACAGATACGCAGTATTTT	CASSVDRSTDTQYF
TRBV5-6	.	TRBJ1-3	once	TGTGCCAGCAGCTCCTTGGGGGAGAATGGAAACACCATATATTTT	CASSSLGENGNTIYF
TRBV27	TRBD2	TRBJ2-5	.	TGTGCCAGCAGTTTACGGGAGGGAGAGACCCAGTACTTC	CASSLREGETQYF
TRBV11-2	.	TRBJ2-3	.	TGTGCCAGCAGCCCAAAACGACGGACAGAAAGCACAGATACGCAGTATTTT	CASSPKRRTESTDTQYF
TRBV28	.	TRBJ1-1	.	TGTGCCACCAGACCGGGACAGAACACTGAAGCTTTCTTT	CATRPGQNTEAFF
TRBV27	.	TRBJ2-2	.	TGTGCCAGCAGTTTAGTTGTCACCGGGGAGCTGTTTTTT	CASSLVVTGELFF
TRBV6-5	.	TRBJ2-3	once	TGTGCCAGCAGCTTGGGGGGTAGCACAGATACGCAGTATTTT	CASSLGGSTDTQYF
TRBV19	.	TRBJ2-1	once	TGTGCCAGTAGTGGTAGCGGTATCTACAATGAGCAGTTCTTC	CASSGSGIYNEQFF
TRBV6-1	TRBD2	TRBJ2-1	.	TGTGCCAGCAGTGAACAACTAGCGGGCAAAAATGAGCAGTTCTTC	CASSEQLAGKNEQFF
TRBV2	.	TRBJ1-1	once	TGTGCCGGAATGAATTCAGTAACTGAAGCTTTCTTT	CAGMNSVTEAFF
TRBV7-3	.	TRBJ2-1	.	TGTGCCAGCAGAGGCGCGAATGAGCAGTTCTTC	CASRGANEQFF
TRBV5-6	.	TRBJ2-5	.	TGTGCCAGCAGCTTGGCAGGCCGCGAAAAGACCCAGTACTTC	CASSLAGREKTQYF
TRBV4-2	TRBD2	TRBJ2-1	.	TGTGCCAGCAGCCAAGAAAGATCCGGACTAGCGGGAGTCGATGAGCAGTTCTTC	CASSQERSGLAGVDEQFF
TRBV3-1/TRBV3-2	.	TRBJ2-1	.	TGTGCCAGCAGCCAGGCCAGATATCTGTCTGAGCAGTTCTTC	CASSQARYLSEQFF
TRBV3-1/TRBV3-2	TRBD1	TRBJ1-2	.	TGTGCCAGCAGCCCAACCGTGGGACAGCAGAACTATGGCTACACCTTC	CASSPTVGQQNYGYTF
TRBV5-5	.	TRBJ2-4	.	TGTGCCAGCAGCTTAGGCGGAAACATTCAGTACTTC	CASSLGGNIQYF
TRBV5-1	.	TRBJ2-2	.	TGCGCCAGCAGCTTGGTTATTACGGACACCGGGGAGCTGTTTTTT	CASSLVITDTGELFF
TRBV29-1	.	TRBJ1-2	.	TGCAGCGTCCCTACAGGGCCATATAACTATGGCTACACCTTC	CSVPTGPYNYGYTF